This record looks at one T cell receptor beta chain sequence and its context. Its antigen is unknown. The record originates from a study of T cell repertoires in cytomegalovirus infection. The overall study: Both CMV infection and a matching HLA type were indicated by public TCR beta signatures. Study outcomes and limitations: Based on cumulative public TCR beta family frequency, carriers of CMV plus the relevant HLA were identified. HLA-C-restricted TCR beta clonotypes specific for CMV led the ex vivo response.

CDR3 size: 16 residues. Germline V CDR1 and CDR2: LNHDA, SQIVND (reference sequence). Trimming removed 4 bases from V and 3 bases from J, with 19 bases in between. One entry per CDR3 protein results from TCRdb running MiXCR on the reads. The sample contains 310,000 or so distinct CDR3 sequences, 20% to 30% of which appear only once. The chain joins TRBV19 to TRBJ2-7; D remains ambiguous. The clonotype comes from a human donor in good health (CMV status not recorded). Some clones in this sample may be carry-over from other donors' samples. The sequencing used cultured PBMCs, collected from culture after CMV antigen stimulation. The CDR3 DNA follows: TGTGCCAGTAGTACCCAGATAGTCCCCGGTCACTACGAGCAGTACTTC. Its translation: CASSTQIVPGHYEQYF.